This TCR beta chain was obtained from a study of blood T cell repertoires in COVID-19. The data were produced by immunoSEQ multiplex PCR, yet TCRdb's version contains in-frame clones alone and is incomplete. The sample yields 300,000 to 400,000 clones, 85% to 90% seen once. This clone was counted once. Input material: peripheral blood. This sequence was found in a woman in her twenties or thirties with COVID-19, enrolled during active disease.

Written as DNA, the CDR3 is TGTGCCACCAGTGATTCCGCCGGGACTACGTACGAGCAGTACTTC. Amino acid sequence: CATSDSAGTTYEQYF. The rearrangement uses TRBV24-1 and TRBJ2-7; TRBD2 matches at 7 bases. Trimming removed 2 bases from V and 4 bases from J; junction bases left unmatched: 7. CDR1 is KGHDR and CDR2 is SFDVKD in the germline V gene. The CDR3 has 15 amino acids.